This T cell receptor (beta chain) came from a study of graft-versus-host responses after intestinal transplantation. The overall study: Recipients underwent multivisceral, liver-intestinal, or isolated intestinal transplants. Among the recipients, all got anti-thymocyte globulin induction and then tacrolimus and steroids for around 3 years. Study-wide points: In recipient marrow, GvH clones were found, and some appeared first in ileum or blood. Early declines in HvG clones that occurred post-transplant were associated with peak circulating GvH clone levels.

Sequenced by immunoSEQ multiplex PCR; TCRdb stores in-frame clones only, minus some. The profile shows about 99,000 clones, under 95% of them singletons. Comment on this clone: As yet, its antigen is unknown.

The CDR3 consists of 15 residues. With 0 bases clipped from V and 1 base from J, the junction kept 3 bases outside the gene matches. The germline V gene has CDR1 SGHKS and CDR2 YYEKEE (reference sequence). This specimen consisted of unstimulated CD8+ T cells sorted from spleen or lymph node cells, obtained before transplant. V gene TRBV5-5 combines with J gene TRBJ1-1; 7 bases match TRBD1. The sequence was collected from a human donor who was the organ donor for an intestinal transplant. The CDR3 nucleotides are TGTGCCAGCAGCTTGGAGGGACAGCCGAACACTGAAGCTTTCTTT. This codes for CASSLEGQPNTEAFF.